This T cell receptor (beta chain) comes out of a study of beta chain features in type 1 diabetes. Whole-study findings and limits: A moderate, significant TCRB CDR3 shortening appeared in type 1 diabetes across four CD4+ subsets.

To note about this clone: Its antigen is not identified.

Since all of the isolated RNA was reverse transcribed, expressed TCRB transcripts were what got sequenced. Repertoires were generated with immunoSEQ multiplex PCR, while TCRdb's copy carries only in-frame clones and drops some. The sample yields approximately 730,000 clones, over 10% seen once. The CDR3 consists of 14 residues. Germline values: CDR1 MNHNS, CDR2 SASEGT. V shed 7 bases, J shed 1 base, and the junction held 5 bases outside the gene matches. This TCR was recovered from a man in his late teens or twenties with type 1 diabetes. Sequencing was performed on naive CD4+ T cells from blood. This sequence joins TRBV6-1 and TRBJ2-3; 7 nucleotides align to TRBD2. The CDR3 DNA reads TGTGCCAGCATCCTCCGGGGGGGCACAGATACGCAGTATTTT. Protein sequence: CASILRGGTDTQYF.